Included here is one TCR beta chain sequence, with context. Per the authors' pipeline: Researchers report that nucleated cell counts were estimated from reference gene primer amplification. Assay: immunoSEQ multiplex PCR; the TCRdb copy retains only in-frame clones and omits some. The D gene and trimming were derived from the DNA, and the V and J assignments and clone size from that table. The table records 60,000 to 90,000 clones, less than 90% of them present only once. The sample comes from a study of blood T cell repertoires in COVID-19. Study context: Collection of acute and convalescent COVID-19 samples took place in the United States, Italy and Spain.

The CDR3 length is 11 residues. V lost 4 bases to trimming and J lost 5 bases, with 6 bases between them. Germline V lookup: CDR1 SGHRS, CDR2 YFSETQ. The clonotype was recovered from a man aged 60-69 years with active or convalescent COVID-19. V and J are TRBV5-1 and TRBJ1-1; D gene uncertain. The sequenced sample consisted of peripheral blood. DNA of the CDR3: TGCGCCAGCAGCCCCGGGACTGAAGCTTTCTTT. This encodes CASSPGTEAFF. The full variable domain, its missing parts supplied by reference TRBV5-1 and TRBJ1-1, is KAGVTQTPRYLIKTRGQQVTLSCSPISGHRSVSWYQQTPGQGLQFLFEYFSETQRNKGNFPGRFSGRQFSNSRSEMNVSTLELGDSALYLCASSPGTEAFFGQGTRLTVV.